These 19 T cell receptor beta chains were all obtained from the same sample, sequenced in a study of T cell responses to AZD1222 COVID-19 vaccine. Some clones are missing from TCRdb's copy, which holds only in-frame ones; the method was immunoSEQ multiplex PCR. This table has 100,000 to 150,000 clones, more than 90% appearing once. Source: peripheral blood, taken 28 days after the second AZD1222 dose. Source of these receptors: an adult who received the AZD1222 COVID-19 vaccine.

The DNA for the CDR3 is TGTGCCAGCAGTTACCGGGGACAGGGTTATACTGAAGCTTTCTTT. Residues: CASSYRGQGYTEAFF. This chain uses TRBV6-2 or TRBV6-3 with TRBJ1-1; 9 nucleotides agree with TRBD1. Trimming at V came to 2 bases and at J to 5 bases, leaving 6 bases not matched to a gene. Germline V gives CDR1 MNHEY, CDR2 SVGEGT. This CDR3 is 15 amino acids long.

The rearrangement uses TRBV28 and TRBJ1-5; no reliable D call. Trimming shortened V by 4 bases and J by 2 bases, and 3 bases separated the two germline ends. CDR1 and CDR2 (germline): MDHEN, SYDVKM. This CDR3 comprises 12 residues. This CDR3 is CASSSGNQPQHF. Here the CDR3 DNA reads TGTGCCAGCAGTTCTGGCAATCAGCCCCAGCATTTT.

CDR3 loop: CASSPFGTSGRGVYF. CDR3 DNA: TGTGCCAGCAGCCCTTTCGGGACTAGCGGGAGGGGGGTGTACTTC. J is TRBJ2-7 and V is TRBV5-6; the match to TRBD2 covers 16 bases. The CDR3 consists of 15 residues. Trimming at V came to 4 bases and at J to 12 bases, leaving 10 bases not matched to a gene. Germline lookup yields CDR1 SGHDT and CDR2 YYEEEE.

This sequence joins TRBV11-2 and TRBJ1-1; 8 positions agree with TRBD1. This CDR3 contains 14 residues. Losses at the gene ends were 5 bases for V and 4 bases for J; bases not matched to a gene: 6. Germline CDR1 is SGHAT and CDR2 is FQNNGV. CDR3 sequence: CASSPDRVSTEAFF. The DNA of the CDR3 is TGTGCCAGCAGCCCGGACAGGGTGAGCACTGAAGCTTTCTTT.

This rearrangement joins TRBV4-1 to TRBJ1-5; TRBD1 matches at 7 bases. V shed 0 bases, J shed 0 bases, and the junction held 8 bases outside the gene matches. CDR1 and CDR2 from the germline V gene are MGHRA and YSYEKL. The CDR3 loop spans 18 amino acids. CDR3 loop: CASSQESNRGNSNQPQHF. CDR3 nucleotides: TGCGCCAGCAGCCAAGAATCAAACAGGGGAAATAGCAATCAGCCCCAGCATTTT.

The chain joins TRBV11-1 to TRBJ2-2, with D tentatively TRBD1 (6 bases). The CDR3 has 14 amino acids. Trimming removed 5 bases at V and 7 bases at J, with 14 bases between. Germline lookup yields CDR1 SGHAT and CDR2 FQDESV (reference sequence). The CDR3 loop is CASSLQGSNGELFF. The CDR3 bases are TGTGCCAGCAGCCTACAGGGTAGCAACGGGGAGCTGTTTTTT.

The rearrangement joins TRBV7-2 to TRBJ1-2, with D perhaps TRBD1 (6 bases). The germline V and J ends were trimmed by 2 bases and 5 bases, with 9 bases remaining between them. This CDR3 contains 13 residues. The germline V gene has CDR1 SGHTA and CDR2 FQGNSA. The CDR3 DNA follows: TGTGCCAGCAGCTTACTACAGGGATATGGCTACACCTTC. This codes for CASSLLQGYGYTF.

The chain has TRBV30 and TRBJ1-2; 8 nucleotides align to TRBD1. This CDR3 is 17 amino acids long. Germline V gene lookup returns CDR1 GTSNPN and CDR2 SVGIG (reference sequence). The junction had 19 bases not matched to a gene; V was cut back by 5 bases and J by 5 bases. The CDR3 protein is CAWRGYGDRGSRYGYTF. The CDR3 DNA is TGTGCCTGGCGAGGGTATGGCGACAGGGGATCCCGTTATGGCTACACCTTC.

The chain recombines TRBV6-5 with TRBJ2-7; possible D gene TRBD1, 6 bases. The V gene lost 2 bases and the J gene lost 0 bases, with 8 bases spanning the gap. The germline gives CDR1 MNHEY, CDR2 SVGAGI. The CDR3 has 14 residues. The CDR3 DNA reads TGTGCCAGCAGTTACCGACAGGACTCCTACGAGCAGTACTTC. Its translation is CASSYRQDSYEQYF.

The J gene is TRBJ1-6, the V gene TRBV15; 10 bases agree with TRBD1. The J segment lost 10 bases and the V segment lost 0 bases, leaving 9 bases of the junction unmatched. Germline V gene data show CDR1 as LNHNV and CDR2 as YYDKDF (reference sequence). The CDR3 length is 17 residues. The CDR3 here is CATSREGDRGRGSPLHF. CDR3 DNA sequence: TGTGCCACCAGCAGAGAGGGGGACAGGGGCCGGGGATCACCCCTCCACTTT.

This chain connects TRBV7-3 to TRBJ2-7; perhaps TRBD2 as D (6 bases). CDR1 is SGHTA and CDR2 is FQGTGA in the germline V gene. This CDR3 has 14 amino acids. The germline V and J ends were trimmed by 5 bases and 6 bases, with 17 bases remaining between them. CDR3 DNA: TGTGCCAGCAGCGCCGGGGGTTTCCTTGGCGAGCAGTACTTC. It codes for CASSAGGFLGEQYF.

The chain joins TRBV2 to TRBJ2-2; a weak D match, TRBD1 (6 bases). CDR3 length: 14 amino acids. The V gene lost 8 bases and the J gene lost 5 bases, with 15 bases spanning the gap. CDR1 SNHLY and CDR2 FYNNEI come from the germline V gene. CDR3 sequence reads: CASLSGVGTGELFF. The CDR3 nucleotides are TGTGCCAGCCTATCAGGGGTGGGAACCGGGGAGCTGTTTTTT.

This rearrangement joins TRBV20-1 to TRBJ1-1, with D possibly being TRBD1 (5 bases). CDR1 and CDR2 (germline): DFQATT, SNEGSKA (reference sequence). The V end was cut by 3 bases, the J end by 9 bases, with 17 bases between. The CDR3 extends over 13 amino acids. CDR3 in amino acids: CSASTGTPRKAFF. As DNA, the CDR3 is TGCAGTGCTAGTACGGGGACTCCCCGAAAAGCTTTCTTT.

The V call is TRBV7-9, the J call TRBJ2-3, with D uncertain. Germline-derived CDR1 and CDR2 are SEHNR and FQNEAQ (reference sequence). V lost 5 bases, J lost 3 bases, and 6 bases lay in between. The CDR3 is made up of 12 amino acids. CDR3 protein: CASSLRTDTQYF. CDR3 coding DNA: TGTGCCAGCAGCCTACGGACAGATACGCAGTATTTT.

The chain is built from TRBV7-2 and TRBJ2-7; D not resolved. Per the germline V gene, CDR1 is SGHTA and CDR2 is FQGNSA. The CDR3 has 14 residues. With 3 bases removed from V and 2 bases from J, the gap between germline ends came to 11 bases. Here the CDR3 DNA reads TGTGCCAGCAGCTTCGTCGACGTGACCTACGAGCAGTACTTC. This sequence encodes CASSFVDVTYEQYF.

The chain carries TRBV19 and TRBJ2-1; D is unresolved. CDR1 and CDR2 (germline): LNHDA, SQIVND (reference sequence). Between the trimmed V and J ends, which lost 6 bases and 3 bases, there was a span of 6 bases. CDR3 length: 12 residues. The CDR3 protein is CASSPGYNEQFF. Written as DNA, the CDR3 is TGTGCCAGTAGCCCGGGCTACAATGAGCAGTTCTTC. Based on the CDR3 plus reference TRBV19 and TRBJ2-1, the full variable domain is DGGITQSPKYLFRKEGQNVTLSCEQNLNHDAMYWYRQDPGQGLRLIYYSQIVNDFQKGDIAEGYSVSREKKESFPLTVTSAQKNPTAFYLCASSPGYNEQFFGPGTRLTVL.

The chain couples TRBV19 to TRBJ2-2; 9 bases agree with TRBD1. The CDR3 runs to 15 residues. Unmatched junction bases numbered 5, after V lost 4 bases and J lost 5 bases. The germline CDR1 and CDR2 sequences are LNHDA and SQIVND (reference sequence). The CDR3 region has the DNA TGTGCCAGTAGTACCGACAGGGGGAAAACCGGGGAGCTGTTTTTT. Protein: CASSTDRGKTGELFF. The complete variable domain, with remaining parts taken from reference TRBV19 and TRBJ2-2, reads DGGITQSPKYLFRKEGQNVTLSCEQNLNHDAMYWYRQDPGQGLRLIYYSQIVNDFQKGDIAEGYSVSREKKESFPLTVTSAQKNPTAFYLCASSTDRGKTGELFFGEGSRLTVL.

The chain uses TRBV14 and TRBJ1-6, with D possibly being TRBD1 (6 bases). CDR1 is SGHDN and CDR2 is FVKESK in the germline V gene. The ends were cut back, 0 bases at V and 4 bases at J, with 10 bases in the middle. The CDR3 consists of 16 residues. CDR3 DNA sequence: TGTGCCAGCAGCCAAGAAGGGGGAAAATATAATTCACCCCTCCACTTT. As protein: CASSQEGGKYNSPLHF.

V is TRBV7-3 and J is TRBJ1-1; D might be TRBD1 (5 bases). In germline, CDR1 is SGHTA, CDR2 FQGTGA. This CDR3 region has 15 residues. Between the trimmed V and J ends, which lost 1 base and 1 base, there was a span of 10 bases. The CDR3 loop reads CASSLRLGGNTEAFF. The CDR3 nucleotides are TGTGCCAGCAGCTTAAGACTGGGGGGGAACACTGAAGCTTTCTTT.